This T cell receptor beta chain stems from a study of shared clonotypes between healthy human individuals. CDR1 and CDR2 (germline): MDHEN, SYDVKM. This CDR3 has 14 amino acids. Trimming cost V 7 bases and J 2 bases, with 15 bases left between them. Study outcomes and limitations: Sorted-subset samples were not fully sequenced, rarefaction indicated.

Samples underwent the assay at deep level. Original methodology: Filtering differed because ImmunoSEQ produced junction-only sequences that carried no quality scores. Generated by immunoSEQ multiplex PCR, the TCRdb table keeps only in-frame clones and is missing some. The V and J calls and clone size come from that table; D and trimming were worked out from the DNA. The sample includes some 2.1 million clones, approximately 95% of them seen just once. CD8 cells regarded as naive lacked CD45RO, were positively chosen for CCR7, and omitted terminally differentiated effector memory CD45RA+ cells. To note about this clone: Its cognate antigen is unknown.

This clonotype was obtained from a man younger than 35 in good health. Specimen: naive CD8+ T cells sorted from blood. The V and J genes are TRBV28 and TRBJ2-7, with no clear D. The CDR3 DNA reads TGTGCCAGCACCCCTTTTTCAAATACCTACGAGCAGTACTTC. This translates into CASTPFSNTYEQYF.